This T cell receptor beta chain was profiled in a study of shared clonotypes between healthy human individuals. The overall study: Each donor contributed plates that comprised three CD4 naive, three CD4 memory, two CD8 naive and one CD8 memory. Study conclusions and caveats: The small donor group covered limited genetic and exposure diversity.

Adult Caucasians living in Nashville, Tennessee made up all of the donors. Libraries were prepared by immunoSEQ multiplex PCR; TCRdb keeps only in-frame clonotypes and omits some of them. The data hold approximately 1.1 million clones, with around 78% observed a single time. V was clipped by 8 bases and J by 9 bases, with 8 bases between them. The CDR3 is 10 amino acids. Germline V gene data show CDR1 as SNHLY and CDR2 as FYNNEI. Worth noting for this clone: No antigen is known for it.

Source material: memory CD4+ T cells from PBMCs. The subset was: CD45RA-negative fraction. The TCR originated in a man younger than 35 in good health. Some clones in this sample may be carry-over from other donors' samples. The chain is built from TRBV2 and TRBJ2-1; the D is unclear. CDR3 bases: TGTGCCAGCGGGCCTCTTGAGCAGTTCTTC. Translated, it gives CASGPLEQFF.